This T cell receptor beta chain was found in a study of T cells after yellow fever vaccination. This clonotype was observed a handful of times. Making TCR cDNA involved 5'RACE template switching, which added UMIs and a universal primer site. TCRdb re-derived calls from the 5' RACE reads in MiXCR, one entry per CDR3 protein. The table has 200,000 to 300,000 distinct CDR3 sequences, 6% to 8% seen once. Germline CDR1 SGHTA, CDR2 FQGNSA. Trimming left V 4 bases short and J 8 bases short, with 11 bases between. CDR3 length: 13 amino acids. The sequence came from a man aged 30 to 39 who received the YFV17D yellow fever vaccine. Material: CD4+ T cells sorted from PBMCs, obtained on the day of the yellow fever booster vaccination. V is TRBV7-2 and J is TRBJ1-4; D remains ambiguous. The CDR3 nucleotides are TGTGCCAGCAGCTCCTTTGTCCGGGAAAAACTGTTTTTT. Its protein product is CASSSFVREKLFF. The complete variable domain, with remaining parts taken from reference TRBV7-2 and TRBJ1-4, reads GAGVSQSPSNKVTEKGKDVELRCDPISGHTALYWYRQSLGQGLEFLIYFQGNSAPDKSGLPSDRFSAERTGGSVSTLTIQRTQQEDSAVYLCASSSFVREKLFFGSGTQLSVL.